The 3 T cell receptor beta chains below come from one sample, sequenced in a study of T-cell reconstitution after alpha-beta-depleted transplantation in children (dated by TCRdb to the mid-2010s). The study at large found these results: Hyperexpanded clone frequencies declined over subsequent months; after one year, T-cell counts and TCRbeta diversity were mostly attributed to newly produced T cells.

To prepare the library, PCR was applied. The data were produced on an Illumina HiSeq 2500. TCR library preparation used molecular barcoding, with unique molecular identifiers applied to normalize quantification of the TCRbeta repertoire. TCRdb reanalyzed the raw reads on its own, using fastp at Q25 for trimming and MiXCR for clone calling, and kept in-frame beta chains. All rows with the same CDR3 protein become a single entry with the most common DNA and genes. The sample data list a few hundred thousand distinct CDR3 sequences, and around 7.3% of these were observed just once. The ten most abundant clones make up 9.1% of the sample. The treatment or condition label for this specimen denotes: allogeneic hematopoietic cell transplantation with graft depleted of TCRalphabeta T cells and CD19 B cells. The antigens these receptors bind are not known. The source material was peripheral blood, sampled 360 days after TCRalphabeta/CD19-depleted stem cell transplant. Receptors originate from a female patient aged 2-9 years who had a stem cell transplant for Fanconi anemia, so the T cells may come from the graft donor.

This clonotype came up many times. The gene calls are TRBV6-5 and TRBJ2-7; D possibly corresponds to TRBD1 (6 bases). V shed 2 bases and J shed 0 bases, with 8 bases lying between them. The CDR3 consists of 14 residues. CDR1 is MNHEY and CDR2 is SVGAGI in the germline V gene. CDR3 bases: TGTGCCAGCAGTTACAGGGGGAGCTCCTACGAGCAGTACTTC. It translates to CASSYRGSSYEQYF.

This clonotype has only a few counts. The V gene is TRBV7-6, the J gene TRBJ2-3; either TRBD1 or TRBD2 may supply D (5 bases each). Looked up from germline, CDR1 is SGHVS and CDR2 is FNYEAQ. Trimming took off 1 base at V and 2 bases at J, with 10 bases between the two ends. This CDR3 contains 15 residues. The CDR3 loop reads CASSLGPGTTDTQYF. The CDR3 nucleotides are TGTGCCAGCAGCTTAGGCCCGGGGACCACAGATACGCAGTATTTT.

This clonotype was observed at least ten times. The chain employs TRBV12-3 or TRBV12-4 and TRBJ1-3, with D perhaps matching TRBD1 (5 bases). The CDR3 runs to 14 residues. V lost 3 bases, J lost 2 bases, and 8 bases lay in between. The DNA for the CDR3 is TGTGCCAGCAGTTTTCAGGGCCCTGGAAACACCATATATTTT. Translating it yields CASSFQGPGNTIYF.